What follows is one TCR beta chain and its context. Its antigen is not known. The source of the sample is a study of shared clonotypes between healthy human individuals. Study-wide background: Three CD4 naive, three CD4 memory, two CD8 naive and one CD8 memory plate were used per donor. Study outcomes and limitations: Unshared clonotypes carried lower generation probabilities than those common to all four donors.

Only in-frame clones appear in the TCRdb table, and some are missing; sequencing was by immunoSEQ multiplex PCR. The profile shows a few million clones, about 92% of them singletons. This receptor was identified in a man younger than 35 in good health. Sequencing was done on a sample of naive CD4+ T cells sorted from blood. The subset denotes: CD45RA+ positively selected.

The CDR3 DNA reads TGTGCCAGTAGTAGGGACAGGGCCAATCAGCCCCAGCATTTT. Protein product: CASSRDRANQPQHF. The chain employs TRBV19 and TRBJ1-5; TRBD1 agrees at 9 bases. Germline V gene sequence: CDR1 LNHDA, CDR2 SQIVND (reference sequence). The V gene end was trimmed by 4 bases and the J gene end by 3 bases; junction bases not matched to a gene: 1. The CDR3 runs to 14 residues.